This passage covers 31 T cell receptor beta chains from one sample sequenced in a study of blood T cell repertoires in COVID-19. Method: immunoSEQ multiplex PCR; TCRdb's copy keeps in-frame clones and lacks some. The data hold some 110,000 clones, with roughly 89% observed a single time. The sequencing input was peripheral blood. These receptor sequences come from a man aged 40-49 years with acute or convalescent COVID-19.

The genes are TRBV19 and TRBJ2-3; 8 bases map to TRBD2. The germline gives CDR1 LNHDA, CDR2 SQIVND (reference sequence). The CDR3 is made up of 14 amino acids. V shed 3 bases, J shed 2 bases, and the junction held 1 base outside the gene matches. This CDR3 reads CASSISGTTDTQYF. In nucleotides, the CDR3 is TGTGCCAGTAGTATTAGCGGGACCACAGATACGCAGTATTTT. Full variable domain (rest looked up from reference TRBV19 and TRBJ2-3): DGGITQSPKYLFRKEGQNVTLSCEQNLNHDAMYWYRQDPGQGLRLIYYSQIVNDFQKGDIAEGYSVSREKKESFPLTVTSAQKNPTAFYLCASSISGTTDTQYFGPGTRLTVL.

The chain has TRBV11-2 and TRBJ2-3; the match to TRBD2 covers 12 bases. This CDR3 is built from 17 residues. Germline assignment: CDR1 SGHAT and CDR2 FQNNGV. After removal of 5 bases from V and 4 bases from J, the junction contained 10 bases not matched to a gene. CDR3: CASSLRLAGEVADTQYF. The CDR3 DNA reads TGTGCCAGCAGCCTGAGACTAGCGGGAGAGGTAGCAGATACGCAGTATTTT.

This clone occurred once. The CDR3 loop is CASRTSESYEQYF. The CDR3 DNA reads as TGTGCCAGCAGGACCTCGGAGTCCTACGAGCAGTACTTC. The genes are TRBV6-5 and TRBJ2-7; no firm D call. Trimming cost V 6 bases and J 1 base, with 10 bases left between them. Per germline, CDR1 MNHEY and CDR2 SVGAGI. The CDR3 loop spans 13 amino acids.

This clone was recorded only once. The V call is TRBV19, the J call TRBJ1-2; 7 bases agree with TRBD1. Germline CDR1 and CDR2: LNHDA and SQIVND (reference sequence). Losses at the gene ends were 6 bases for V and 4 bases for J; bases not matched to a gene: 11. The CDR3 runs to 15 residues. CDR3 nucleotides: TGTGCCAGTAGCGGGACAGCTCCTTCTTCCTATGGCTACACCTTC. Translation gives CASSGTAPSSYGYTF.

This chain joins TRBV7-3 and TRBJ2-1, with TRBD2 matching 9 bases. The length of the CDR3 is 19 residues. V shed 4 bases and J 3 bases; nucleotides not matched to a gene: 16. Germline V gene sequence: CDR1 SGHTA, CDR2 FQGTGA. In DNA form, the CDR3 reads TGTGCCAGCAGCTCCCCCGGGGTAGCGGGGGTACTGGGCTACAATGAGCAGTTCTTC. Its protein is CASSSPGVAGVLGYNEQFF.

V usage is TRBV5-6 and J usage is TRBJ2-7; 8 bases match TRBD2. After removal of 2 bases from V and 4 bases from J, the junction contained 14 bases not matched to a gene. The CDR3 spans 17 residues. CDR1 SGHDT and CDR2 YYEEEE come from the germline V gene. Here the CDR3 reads CASSFGRAGARGYEQYF. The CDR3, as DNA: TGTGCCAGCAGCTTCGGGAGAGCGGGAGCGAGGGGTTACGAGCAGTACTTC.

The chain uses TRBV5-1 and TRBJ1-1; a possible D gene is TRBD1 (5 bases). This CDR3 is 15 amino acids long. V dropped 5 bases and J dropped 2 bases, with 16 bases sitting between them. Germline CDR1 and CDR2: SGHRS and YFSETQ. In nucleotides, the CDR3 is TGCGCCAGCAGAAGCGGGAGGGGCGGAAACACTGAAGCTTTCTTT. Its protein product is CASRSGRGGNTEAFF.

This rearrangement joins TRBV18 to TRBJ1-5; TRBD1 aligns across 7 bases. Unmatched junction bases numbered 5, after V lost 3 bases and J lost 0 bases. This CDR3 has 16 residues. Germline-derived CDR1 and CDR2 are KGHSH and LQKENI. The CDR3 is CASSPQRTGSNQPQHF. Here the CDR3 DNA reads TGTGCCAGCTCACCTCAACGGACAGGTAGCAATCAGCCCCAGCATTTT.

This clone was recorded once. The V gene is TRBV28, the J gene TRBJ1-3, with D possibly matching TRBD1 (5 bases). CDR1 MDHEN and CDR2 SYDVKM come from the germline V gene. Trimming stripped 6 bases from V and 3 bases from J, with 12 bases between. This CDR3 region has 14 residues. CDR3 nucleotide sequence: TGTGCCAGCAGCCGGCAGGGTTATGGAAACACCATATATTTT. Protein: CASSRQGYGNTIYF. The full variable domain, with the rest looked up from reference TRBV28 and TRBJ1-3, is DVKVTQSSRYLVKRTGEKVFLECVQDMDHENMFWYRQDPGLGLRLIYFSYDVKMKEKGDIPEGYSVSREKKERFSLILESASTNQTSMYLCASSRQGYGNTIYFGEGSWLTVV.

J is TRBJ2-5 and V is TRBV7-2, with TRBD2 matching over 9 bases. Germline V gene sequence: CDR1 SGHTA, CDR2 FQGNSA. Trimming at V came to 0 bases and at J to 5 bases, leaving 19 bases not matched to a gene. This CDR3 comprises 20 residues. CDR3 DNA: TGTGCCAGCAGCTTAGCGGGGAGGCTCACTAGGGGCGGGAGGGAGGAGACCCAGTACTTC. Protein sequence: CASSLAGRLTRGGREETQYF.

The CDR3 region has the DNA TGTGCCAGCAGACAGGGGGGTCGTTATGGCTACACCTTC. Translation gives CASRQGGRYGYTF. The chain joins TRBV6-5 to TRBJ1-2, with 8 nucleotides matching TRBD1. The trim removed 6 bases at V and 5 bases at J, leaving 5 bases unmatched. Germline loops: CDR1 MNHEY, CDR2 SVGAGI. The CDR3 covers 13 residues.

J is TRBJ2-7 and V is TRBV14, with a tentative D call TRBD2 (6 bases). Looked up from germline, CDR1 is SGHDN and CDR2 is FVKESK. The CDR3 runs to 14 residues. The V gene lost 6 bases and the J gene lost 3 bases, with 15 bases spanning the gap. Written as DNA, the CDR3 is TGTGCCAGCAGTAGTACTAGCCAGGGCTACGAGCAGTACTTC. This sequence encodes CASSSTSQGYEQYF.

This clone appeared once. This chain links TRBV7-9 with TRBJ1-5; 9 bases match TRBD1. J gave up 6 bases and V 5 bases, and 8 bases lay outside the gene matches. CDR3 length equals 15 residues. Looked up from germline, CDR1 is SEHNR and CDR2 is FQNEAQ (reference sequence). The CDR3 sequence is CASSQTGTGTQPQHF. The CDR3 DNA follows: TGTGCCAGCAGCCAAACCGGGACAGGGACTCAGCCCCAGCATTTT.

CDR3 DNA sequence: TGTGCCAGTAGTATAGAAGTGGCCACCGGGGAGCTGTTTTTT. This encodes CASSIEVATGELFF. V and J are TRBV19 and TRBJ2-2; D is unresolved. The CDR3 consists of 14 residues. Between the trimmed V and J ends, which lost 0 bases and 4 bases, there was a span of 6 bases. CDR1 and CDR2 from the germline V gene are LNHDA and SQIVND (reference sequence).

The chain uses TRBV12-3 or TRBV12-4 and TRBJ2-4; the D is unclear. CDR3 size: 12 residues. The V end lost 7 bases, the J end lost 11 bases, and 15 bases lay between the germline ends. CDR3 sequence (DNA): TGTGCCAGCACAACGACACTGTTGGTTCAGTACTTC. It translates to CASTTTLLVQYF.

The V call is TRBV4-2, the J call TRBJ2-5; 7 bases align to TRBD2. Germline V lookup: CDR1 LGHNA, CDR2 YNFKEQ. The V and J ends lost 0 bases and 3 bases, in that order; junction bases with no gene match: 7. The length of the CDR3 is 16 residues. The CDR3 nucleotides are TGTGCCAGCAGCCAAGATAGTGAGGGAGGGAAAGAGACCCAGTACTTC. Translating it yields CASSQDSEGGKETQYF.

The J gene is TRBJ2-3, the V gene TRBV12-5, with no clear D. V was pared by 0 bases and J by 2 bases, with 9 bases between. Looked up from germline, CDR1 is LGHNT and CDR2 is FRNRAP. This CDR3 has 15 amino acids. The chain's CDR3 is CASGLVQHDTDTQYF. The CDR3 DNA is TGTGCTAGTGGTTTGGTACAACACGACACAGATACGCAGTATTTT. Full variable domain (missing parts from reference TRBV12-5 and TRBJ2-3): DARVTQTPRHKVTEMGQEVTMRCQPILGHNTVFWYRQTMMQGLELLAYFRNRAPLDDSGMPKDRFSAEMPDATLATLKIQPSEPRDSAVYFCASGLVQHDTDTQYFGPGTRLTVL.

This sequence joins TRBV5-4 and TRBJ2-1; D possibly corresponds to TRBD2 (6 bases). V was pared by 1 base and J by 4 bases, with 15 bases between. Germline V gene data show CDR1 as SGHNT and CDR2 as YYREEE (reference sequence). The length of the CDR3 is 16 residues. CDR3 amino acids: CASSLRVPGVYNEQFF. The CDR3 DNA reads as TGTGCCAGCAGCTTGAGGGTCCCGGGGGTATACAATGAGCAGTTCTTC.

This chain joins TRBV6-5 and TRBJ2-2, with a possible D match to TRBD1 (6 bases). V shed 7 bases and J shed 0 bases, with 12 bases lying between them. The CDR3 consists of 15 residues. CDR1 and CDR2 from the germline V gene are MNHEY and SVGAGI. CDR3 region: CASNPGQTNTGELFF. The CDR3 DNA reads TGTGCCAGCAACCCAGGACAGACGAACACCGGGGAGCTGTTTTTT.

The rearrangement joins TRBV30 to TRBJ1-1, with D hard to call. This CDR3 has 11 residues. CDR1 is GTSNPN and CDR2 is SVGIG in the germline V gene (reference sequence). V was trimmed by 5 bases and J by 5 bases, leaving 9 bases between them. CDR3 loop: CAWLRGTEAFF. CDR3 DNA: TGTGCCTGGCTGCGAGGGACTGAAGCTTTCTTT.

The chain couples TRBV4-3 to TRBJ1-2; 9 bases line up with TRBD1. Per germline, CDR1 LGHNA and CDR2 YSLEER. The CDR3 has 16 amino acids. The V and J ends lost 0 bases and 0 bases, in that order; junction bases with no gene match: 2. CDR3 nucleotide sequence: TGCGCCAGCAGCCAAGACCGGGACAGGGCTAACTATGGCTACACCTTC. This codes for CASSQDRDRANYGYTF.

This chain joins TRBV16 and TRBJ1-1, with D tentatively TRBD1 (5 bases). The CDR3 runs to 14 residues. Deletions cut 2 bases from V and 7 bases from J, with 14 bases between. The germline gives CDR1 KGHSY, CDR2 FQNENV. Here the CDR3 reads CASSQLRVINEAFF. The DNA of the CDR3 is TGTGCCAGCAGCCAACTCAGGGTTATCAATGAAGCTTTCTTT.

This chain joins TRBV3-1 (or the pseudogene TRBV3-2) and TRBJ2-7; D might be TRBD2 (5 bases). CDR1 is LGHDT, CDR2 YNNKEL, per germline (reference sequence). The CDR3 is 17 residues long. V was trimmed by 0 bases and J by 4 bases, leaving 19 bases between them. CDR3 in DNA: TGTGCCAGCAGCCAAGATGACGGGCCCCTAGGAGGATACGAGCAGTACTTC. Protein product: CASSQDDGPLGGYEQYF.

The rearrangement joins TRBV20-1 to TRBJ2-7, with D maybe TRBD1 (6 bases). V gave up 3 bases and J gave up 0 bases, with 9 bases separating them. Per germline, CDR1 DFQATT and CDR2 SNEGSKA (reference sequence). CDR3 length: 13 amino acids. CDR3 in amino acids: CSASWTDSYEQYF. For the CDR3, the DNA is TGCAGTGCTAGTTGGACAGACTCCTACGAGCAGTACTTC.

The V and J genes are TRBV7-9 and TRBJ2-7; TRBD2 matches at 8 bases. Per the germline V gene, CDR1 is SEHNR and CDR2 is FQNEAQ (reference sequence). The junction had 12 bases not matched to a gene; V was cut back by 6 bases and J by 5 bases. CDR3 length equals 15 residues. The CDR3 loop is CASRAGRGARHEQYF. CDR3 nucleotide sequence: TGTGCCAGCAGAGCCGGGCGGGGGGCGCGGCACGAGCAGTACTTC.

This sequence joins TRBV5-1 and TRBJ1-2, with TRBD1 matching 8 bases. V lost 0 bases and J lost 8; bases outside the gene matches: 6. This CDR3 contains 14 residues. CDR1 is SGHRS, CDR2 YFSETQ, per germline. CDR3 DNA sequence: TGCGCCAGCAGCTTGGCTTCAGGGGGCTTAGGCTACACCTTC. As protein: CASSLASGGLGYTF. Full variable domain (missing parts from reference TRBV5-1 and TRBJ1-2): KAGVTQTPRYLIKTRGQQVTLSCSPISGHRSVSWYQQTPGQGLQFLFEYFSETQRNKGNFPGRFSGRQFSNSRSEMNVSTLELGDSALYLCASSLASGGLGYTFGSGTRLTVV.

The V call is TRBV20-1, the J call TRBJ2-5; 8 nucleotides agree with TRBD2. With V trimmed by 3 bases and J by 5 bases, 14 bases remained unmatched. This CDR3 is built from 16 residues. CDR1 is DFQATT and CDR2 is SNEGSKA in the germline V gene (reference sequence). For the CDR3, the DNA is TGCAGTGCTAGTTTGGCGGGGGGCGGCCGGTGGGAGACCCAGTACTTC. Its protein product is CSASLAGGGRWETQYF.

DNA of the CDR3: TGTGCCAGCAGTTACTTGGACGGGAGGACCCAGTACTTC. Translation: CASSYLDGRTQYF. The chain employs TRBV6-2 or TRBV6-3 and TRBJ2-5; D is possibly TRBD2 (6 bases). Germline V gives CDR1 MNHEY, CDR2 SVGEGT. This CDR3 is built from 13 residues. The ends were cut back, 1 base at V and 7 bases at J, with 10 bases in the middle.

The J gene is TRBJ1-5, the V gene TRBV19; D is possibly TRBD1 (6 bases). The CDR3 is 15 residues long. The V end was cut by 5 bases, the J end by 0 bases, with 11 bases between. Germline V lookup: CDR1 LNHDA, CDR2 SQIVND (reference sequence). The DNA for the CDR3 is TGTGCCAGTAGTCCCCCCAGGGGTAGCAATCAGCCCCAGCATTTT. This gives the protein CASSPPRGSNQPQHF.

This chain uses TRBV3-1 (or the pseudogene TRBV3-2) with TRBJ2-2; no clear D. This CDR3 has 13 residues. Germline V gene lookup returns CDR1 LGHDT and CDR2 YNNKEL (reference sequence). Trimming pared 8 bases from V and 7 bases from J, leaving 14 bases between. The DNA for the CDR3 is TGTGCCAGCCACGAGGTGATGGGCGGGGAGCTGTTTTTT. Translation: CASHEVMGGELFF.

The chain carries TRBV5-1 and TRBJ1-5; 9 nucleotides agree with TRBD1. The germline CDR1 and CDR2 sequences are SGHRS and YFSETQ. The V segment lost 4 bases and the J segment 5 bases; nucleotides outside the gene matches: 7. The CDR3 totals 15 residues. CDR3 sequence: CASSITGGWDQPQHF. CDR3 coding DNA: TGCGCCAGCAGCATTACAGGGGGCTGGGATCAGCCCCAGCATTTT. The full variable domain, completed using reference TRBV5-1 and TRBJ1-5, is KAGVTQTPRYLIKTRGQQVTLSCSPISGHRSVSWYQQTPGQGLQFLFEYFSETQRNKGNFPGRFSGRQFSNSRSEMNVSTLELGDSALYLCASSITGGWDQPQHFGDGTRLSIL.